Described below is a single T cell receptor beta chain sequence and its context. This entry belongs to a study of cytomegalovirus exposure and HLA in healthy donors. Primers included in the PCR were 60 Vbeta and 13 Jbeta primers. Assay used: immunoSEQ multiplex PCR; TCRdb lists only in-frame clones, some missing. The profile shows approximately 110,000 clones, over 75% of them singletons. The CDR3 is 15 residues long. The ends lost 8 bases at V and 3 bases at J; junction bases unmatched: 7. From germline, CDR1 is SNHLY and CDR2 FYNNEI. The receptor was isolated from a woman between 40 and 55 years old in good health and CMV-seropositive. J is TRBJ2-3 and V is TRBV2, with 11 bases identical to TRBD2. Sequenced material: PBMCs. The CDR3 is CASLIAGGETDTQYF. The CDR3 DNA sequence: TGTGCCAGCCTCATAGCGGGAGGGGAAACAGATACGCAGTATTTT. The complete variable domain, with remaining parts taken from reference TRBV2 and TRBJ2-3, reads EPEVTQTPSHQVTQMGQEVILRCVPISNHLYFYWYRQILGQKVEFLVSFYNNEISEKSEIFDDQFSVERPDGSNFTLKIRSTKLEDSAMYFCASLIAGGETDTQYFGPGTRLTVL.